This T cell receptor (beta chain) was sequenced during a study of blood T cell repertoires in COVID-19. Turning to the study itself: Acute and convalescent COVID-19 specimens originated in the United States, Italy and Spain. Sources were T cells, B-cell-depleted T cells, or PBMCs; the material itself was cDNA or gDNA.

CDR1 and CDR2 (germline): SGHVS, FNYEAQ. This CDR3 contains 16 residues. After removal of 2 bases from V and 8 bases from J, the junction contained 10 bases not matched to a gene. Enrolled during active infection, Seattle patients were then followed longitudinally. Authors' data handling: Reference gene primers were amplified, and this amplification served to estimate nucleated cell counts. Generated by immunoSEQ multiplex PCR, the TCRdb table keeps only in-frame clones and is missing some. V, J and clone size were drawn from that table, and D and trimming were deduced from the DNA. The data hold hundreds of thousands of clones, with approximately 80% observed a single time.

Sample: peripheral blood. This sequence joins TRBV7-6 and TRBJ2-1; 9 bases match TRBD2. The origin of this receptor is a woman older than 75 with COVID-19, enrolled during active disease. CDR3: CASSLLGGGGWDEQFF. The DNA for the CDR3 is TGTGCCAGCAGCTTATTAGGCGGGGGGGGTTGGGATGAGCAGTTCTTC.